What follows describes a single TCR beta chain. This specimen belongs to a study of blood T cell repertoires in COVID-19. After removal of 4 bases from V and 8 bases from J, the junction contained 7 bases not matched to a gene. This CDR3 is built from 13 residues. Germline V lookup: CDR1 GTSNPN, CDR2 SVGIG (reference sequence). The data were produced by immunoSEQ multiplex PCR, yet TCRdb's version contains in-frame clones alone and is incomplete. The sample holds around 100,000 clones, approximately 80% seen once. This sequence joins TRBV30 and TRBJ1-4; TRBD1 matches 7 bases. The clonotype was recovered from a man in his 70s with active or convalescent COVID-19. The sequenced material came from peripheral blood. This CDR3 is CAWNPSGGEKLFF. CDR3 DNA: TGTGCCTGGAACCCCTCAGGGGGGGAAAAACTGTTTTTT.